This T cell receptor beta chain was recorded in a study of T cells in Graves' hyperthyroidism and ophthalmopathy. Study-level findings and limits: The majority of expanded thyroid clonotypes above 0.001 also appeared in blood.

This CDR3 region has 12 residues. V was pared by 2 bases and J by 5 bases, with 6 bases between. Germline CDR1 SNHLY, CDR2 FYNNEI. RNA transcripts served as the template for amplifying TCR beta CDR3 regions. HTBI primers drove first-round RT-PCR of the TCR CDR3. TCRdb reanalysed the multiplex PCR reads using MiXCR and keeps one entry per CDR3 protein. The top ten hold less than 20% of the sample, which has approximately 640,000 distinct CDR3 sequences, 17% seen once. This clonotype has ten or more counts. Its antigen is as yet unknown. The sequencing sample was made of blood. V is TRBV2 and J is TRBJ2-5; no firm D call. The TCR sequence derives from a man aged 45-60 years with Graves' hyperthyroidism. The CDR3 DNA reads TGTGCCAGCAGTGAAATAGTGGAGACCCAGTACTTC. Translated: CASSEIVETQYF.